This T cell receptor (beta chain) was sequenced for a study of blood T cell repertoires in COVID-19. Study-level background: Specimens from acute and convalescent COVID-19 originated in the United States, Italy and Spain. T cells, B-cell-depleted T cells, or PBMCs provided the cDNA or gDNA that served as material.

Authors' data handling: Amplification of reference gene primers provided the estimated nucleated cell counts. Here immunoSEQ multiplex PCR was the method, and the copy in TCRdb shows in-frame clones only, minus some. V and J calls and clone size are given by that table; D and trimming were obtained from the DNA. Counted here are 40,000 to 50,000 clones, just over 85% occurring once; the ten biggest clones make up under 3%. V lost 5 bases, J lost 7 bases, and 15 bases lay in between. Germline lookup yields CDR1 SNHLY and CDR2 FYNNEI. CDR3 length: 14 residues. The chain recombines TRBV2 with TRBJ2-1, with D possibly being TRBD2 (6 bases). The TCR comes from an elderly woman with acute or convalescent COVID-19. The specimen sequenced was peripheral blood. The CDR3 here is CASSRLDLLNEQFF. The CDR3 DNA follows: TGTGCCAGCAGTAGACTAGACCTACTAAATGAGCAGTTCTTC.